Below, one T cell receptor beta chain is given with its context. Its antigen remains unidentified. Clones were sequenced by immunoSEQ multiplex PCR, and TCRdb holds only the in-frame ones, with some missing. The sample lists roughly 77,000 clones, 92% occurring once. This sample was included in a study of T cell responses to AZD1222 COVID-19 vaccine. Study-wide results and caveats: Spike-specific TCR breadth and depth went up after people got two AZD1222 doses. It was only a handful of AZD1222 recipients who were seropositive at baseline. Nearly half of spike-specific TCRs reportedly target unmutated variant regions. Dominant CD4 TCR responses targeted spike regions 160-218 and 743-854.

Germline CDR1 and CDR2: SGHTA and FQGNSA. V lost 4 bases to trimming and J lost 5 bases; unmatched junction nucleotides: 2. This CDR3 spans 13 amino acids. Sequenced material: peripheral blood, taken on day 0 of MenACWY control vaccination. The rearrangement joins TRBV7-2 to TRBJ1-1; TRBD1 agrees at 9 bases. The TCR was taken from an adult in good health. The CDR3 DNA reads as TGTGCCAGCAGCTCAGGACAGGGGACTGAAGCTTTCTTT. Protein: CASSSGQGTEAFF. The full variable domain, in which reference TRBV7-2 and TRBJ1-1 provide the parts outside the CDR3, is GAGVSQSPSNKVTEKGKDVELRCDPISGHTALYWYRQSLGQGLEFLIYFQGNSAPDKSGLPSDRFSAERTGGSVSTLTIQRTQQEDSAVYLCASSSGQGTEAFFGQGTRLTVV.